The TCR beta chain described here comes from a study of PD-L1 blockade in urothelial cancer. Study as a whole: About 90% of the roughly 30 patients were men with bladder-origin urothelial cancer. Overall study findings and caveats: TCR clonality was measured in pretreatment peripheral blood. Clonality below the median predicted better survival.

About this clone itself: Its antigen is not identified.

Templates that were synthetic TCR analogs were spiked into each PCR. TCRdb's table, derived via immunoSEQ multiplex PCR, lists solely in-frame clones and lacks some. The sample contains approximately 100,000 clones, under 85% of which appear only once. In germline, CDR1 is SGDLS, CDR2 YYNGEE. The CDR3 loop spans 14 amino acids. V lost 1 base and J 2 bases, leaving 8 bases between the germline ends. This specimen was PBMCs, taken around atezolizumab (anti-PD-L1) treatment. This rearrangement joins TRBV9 to TRBJ2-3; D may be TRBD2 (6 bases). This sequence originates from a man aged 50-59 years with urothelial cancer. The CDR3 here is CASSVRGDTDTQYF. CDR3 nucleotides: TGTGCCAGCAGCGTACGCGGGGACACAGATACGCAGTATTTT.